This T cell receptor beta chain was found in a study of read filtering for tumor transcriptome and immune sequencing. Study context: Patients were approximately 17 male and some 13 female, mean age 65.9 years, range roughly 47 to 85.

Molecular barcoded adaptors covering alpha/delta and beta/gamma chains were used on 400 ng RNA. TCRdb used MiXCR to reprocess the reads, holding one entry per CDR3 protein. The sample consists of around 130,000 distinct CDR3 sequences, over 10% of them appearing once. Per germline, CDR1 SEHNR and CDR2 FQNEAQ (reference sequence). The length of the CDR3 is 14 residues. Details on this clonotype: A read error may account for a junction end that differs from germline.

The gene calls are TRBV7-9 and TRBJ1-4; no firm D call. Input material: a population of CD138-negative cells sorted from bone marrow. This receptor was identified in a donor aged 40 or older with multiple myeloma. The CDR3 reads CASSLVGGNEKLCF. The CDR3 region has the DNA TGTGCCAGCAGCTTAGTCGGCGGGAATGAAAAACTGTGTTTT.